Each of the 17 T cell receptor beta chains below was sequenced from the same sample in a study of T cells in Graves' hyperthyroidism and ophthalmopathy (dated by TCRdb to about 2019). The protocol used for the library was multiplex PCR. TCRdb records Illumina HiSeq 2000 as the sequencer. TCR beta CDR3 regions were amplified from RNA transcripts. The first round of RT-PCR for the TCR CDR3 was performed with the HTBI primer set and the Qiagen OneStep RT-PCR kit. TCRdb trimmed public reads at Q25 via fastp, called clones via MiXCR and kept in-frame beta chains. CDR3 protein duplicates are merged, each entry listing the most common genes and DNA. The sample table contains approximately 330,000 distinct CDR3 sequences; only one count was recorded for around a sixth of them. The top ten constitute 45% to 55% of the sample. Material for sequencing was blood. These receptors came from a woman aged 45-59 years with Graves' hyperthyroidism.

The table lists this clonotype with a few counts. The chain combines TRBV18 with TRBJ2-5; TRBD1 matches 8 bases. CDR3 length equals 13 residues. V shed 3 bases, J shed 13 bases, and the junction held 10 bases outside the gene matches. Germline V gene lookup returns CDR1 KGHSH and CDR2 LQKENI. CDR3 nucleotides: TGTGCCAGCTCACCCGGACAGGGCCCCGCCGGGTACTTC. This sequence encodes CASSPGQGPAGYF.

Many counts were recorded for this clonotype. V gene TRBV16 combines with J gene TRBJ2-7; D remains unclear. This CDR3 comprises 12 residues. Germline CDR1 reads KGHSY; CDR2 reads FQNENV. Trimming stripped 2 bases from V and 3 bases from J, with 5 bases between. In DNA, the CDR3 is TGTGCCAGCAGCCAAGACGTCTACGAGCAGTACTTC. Translation gives CASSQDVYEQYF.

This chain joins TRBV27 and TRBJ2-7, with D unclear. The CDR3 runs 13 residues. V was shortened by 5 bases and J by 7 bases, with 15 bases between the two germline ends. Germline CDR1 MNHEY, CDR2 SMNVEV (reference sequence). The DNA for the CDR3 is TGTGCCAGCAGTCTCACCCGCATGGGTGAGCAGTACGTC. Translation gives CASSLTRMGEQYV.

This clonotype was counted at least ten times. The rearrangement links TRBV2 to TRBJ2-5; no definite D call. V lost 5 bases to trimming and J lost 1 base, with 5 bases between them. The V gene's germline CDR1 is SNHLY and CDR2 FYNNEI. CDR3 length equals 12 residues. The CDR3 DNA follows: TGTGCCAGCAGTTCCAGCCAAGAGACCCAGTACTTC. Amino acid sequence: CASSSSQETQYF.

The CDR3 loop reads CASSPRFRAQGYTF. The DNA for the CDR3 is TGTGCCAGCTCACCAAGGTTCAGGGCACAAGGCTACACCTTC. The chain is built from TRBV18 and TRBJ1-2; D possibly corresponds to TRBD1 (5 bases). The length of the CDR3 is 14 residues. V shed 2 bases and J shed 8 bases, with 15 bases lying between them. Germline V CDR1 and CDR2: KGHSH, LQKENI.

To note about this clonotype: A much larger clone differs from this one at a single base, so this may be a read error. V and J are TRBV24-1 and TRBJ1-4; D is unresolved. CDR1 is KGHDR and CDR2 is SFDVKD in the germline V gene. The CDR3 runs 13 residues. V lost 5 bases and J 3 bases, leaving 6 bases between the germline ends. The CDR3: CATSGGANEKLFF. DNA of the CDR3: TGTGCCACCAGTGGTGGGGCTAATGAAAAACTGTTTTTT.

This clonotype was recorded many times. The chain combines TRBV12-3 or TRBV12-4 with TRBJ1-2, with TRBD1 as a possible D gene (5 bases). There are 13 residues in the CDR3. The ends were cut back, 5 bases at V and 3 bases at J, with 10 bases in the middle. CDR3 bases: TGTGCCAGCAGTCCTCGGGGCTACTATGGCTACACCTTC. This gives the protein CASSPRGYYGYTF.

Many counts were recorded for this clonotype. The chain couples TRBV5-7 to TRBJ2-7; D remains ambiguous. TRBV5-7 is placed among ORFs of uncertain function. V was cut by 8 bases and J by 3 bases, with 18 bases left in between. The CDR3 is 14 residues long. The CDR3 region is CARRGGTISYEQYV. The CDR3 DNA reads as TGTGCCAGGAGAGGCGGAACCATTAGCTACGAGCAGTACGTC.

This clonotype was counted many times. The V call is TRBV20-1, the J call TRBJ2-5, with D possibly matching TRBD2 (6 bases). Germline values: CDR1 DFQATT, CDR2 SNEGSKA (reference sequence). V was clipped by 5 bases and J by 0 bases, with 16 bases between them. CDR3 length: 15 amino acids. Here the CDR3 DNA reads TGCAGTGCTCGGGGTCTAGCGATGTACCAAGAGACCCAGTACTTC. Its protein product is CSARGLAMYQETQYF.

Ten or more counts support this clonotype. J is TRBJ2-5 and V is TRBV20-1, with D perhaps given as TRBD1 or TRBD2 (5 bases each). V dropped 5 bases and J dropped 1 base, with 14 bases sitting between them. CDR3 length: 14 residues. CDR1 and CDR2 from the germline V gene are DFQATT and SNEGSKA (reference sequence). In nucleotides, the CDR3 is TGCAGTGCTTGGGACGGCAACCTCCAAGAGACCCAGTACTTC. Amino acids: CSAWDGNLQETQYF.

The chain links TRBV7-9 to TRBJ1-1; unclear D gene. CDR3 size: 12 residues. Trimming removed 11 bases at V and 2 bases at J, with 12 bases between. CDR1 and CDR2 from the germline V gene are SEHNR and FQNEAQ (reference sequence). CDR3 loop: CAWRLDNTEAFF. The CDR3 nucleotides read TGTGCCTGGAGGTTGGATAACACTGAAGCTTTCTTT.

The chain links TRBV6-1 to TRBJ1-5; 8 bases line up with TRBD1. The ends lost 4 bases at V and 0 bases at J; junction bases unmatched: 5. Germline CDR1 MNHNS, CDR2 SASEGT. The CDR3 runs to 16 residues. CDR3 protein: CASSVVQGVSNQPQHF. For the CDR3, the DNA is TGTGCCAGCAGTGTTGTACAGGGGGTTAGCAATCAGCCCCAGCATTTT.

The chain uses TRBV19 and TRBJ2-4; D is unclear. Germline CDR1 reads LNHDA; CDR2 reads SQIVND (reference sequence). Trimming left V 6 bases short and J 6 bases short, with 15 bases between. CDR3 length: 14 residues. CDR3 in DNA: TGTGCCAGTAGCTCCGTCTTAGATTTAAACATTCAGTACTTC. The encoded protein is CASSSVLDLNIQYF. The whole variable domain, remainder taken from reference TRBV19 and TRBJ2-4, is DGGITQSPKYLFRKEGQNVTLSCEQNLNHDAMYWYRQDPGQGLRLIYYSQIVNDFQKGDIAEGYSVSREKKESFPLTVTSAQKNPTAFYLCASSSVLDLNIQYFGAGTRLSVL.

This clonotype has just a few counts. This chain links TRBV30 with TRBJ1-5; a weak D match, TRBD1 (5 bases). Per germline, CDR1 GTSNPN and CDR2 SVGIG (reference sequence). V was clipped by 1 base and J by 0 bases, with 19 bases between them. The CDR3 is 18 amino acids. CDR3 bases: TGTGCCTGGAGTGCCCGGGAAGGTGAGGGGTATAGCAATCAGCCCCAGCATTTT. This gives the protein CAWSAREGEGYSNQPQHF.

The chain is built from TRBV6-1 and TRBJ2-1, with D possibly TRBD2 on 5 matching bases. The CDR3 contains 13 residues. Trimming shortened V by 4 bases and J by 5 bases, and 9 bases separated the two germline ends. Germline V gene sequence: CDR1 MNHNS, CDR2 SASEGT. CDR3 nucleotides: TGTGCCAGCAGTGCCATACTAGACAATGAGCAGTTCTTC. As protein: CASSAILDNEQFF.

This clonotype was recorded many times. The chain uses TRBV5-1 and TRBJ2-3; TRBD2 matches 7 bases. This CDR3 is 15 amino acids long. The J segment lost 4 bases and the V segment lost 0 bases, leaving 5 bases of the junction unmatched. CDR1 and CDR2 (germline): SGHRS, YFSETQ. Written as DNA, the CDR3 is TGCGCCAGCAGCTTGGCAAGGGGAGGGTCAGATACGCAGTATTTT. Residues: CASSLARGGSDTQYF.

This clonotype was seen repeatedly, ten times or more. This sequence joins TRBV9 and TRBJ2-7; 9 bases line up with TRBD2. V lost 6 bases to trimming and J lost 4 bases; unmatched junction nucleotides: 5. This CDR3 comprises 13 residues. Germline-derived CDR1 and CDR2 are SGDLS and YYNGEE. The CDR3, as DNA: TGTGCCAGCAACGAAGCGGGAGGTTACGAGCAGTACTTC. Translated: CASNEAGGYEQYF.